This paragraph covers one T cell receptor beta chain sequence. The data were produced by immunoSEQ multiplex PCR, yet TCRdb's version contains in-frame clones alone and is incomplete. The data contain about 120,000 clones, roughly 87% of them singletons. The source of the sample is a study of T cell responses to AZD1222 COVID-19 vaccine. Trimming took 5 bases from V and 0 from J, leaving 18 bases between them. The length of the CDR3 is 17 residues. Germline CDR1 PRHDT, CDR2 FYEKMQ (reference sequence). The input for sequencing was peripheral blood, taken on day 0 of AZD1222 vaccination. The chain is built from TRBV13 and TRBJ2-3; D may be TRBD2 (6 bases). The TCR comes from an adult in good health. CDR3 nucleotide sequence: TGTGCCAGCAGCACCAAACGGGGTCTAGCGAGCACAGATACGCAGTATTTT. This gives the protein CASSTKRGLASTDTQYF.